The source of this T cell receptor beta chain is a study of CD8+CD57+ T cells in acquired aplastic anemia. Study as a whole: Recorded DNA amounts for sorted CD4+ and CD8+ cells had an average of about 3 ug.

It was genomic DNA that served as the template for profiling TCR beta VDJ and CDR3. MiXCR, applied by TCRdb to the reads, yields one record per CDR3 protein. The profile shows roughly 260,000 distinct CDR3 sequences, around half of them singletons. The CDR3 has 17 residues. The germline CDR1 and CDR2 sequences are LGHNA and YSLEER. V was clipped by 0 bases and J by 9 bases; unmatched bases: 14. Patients selected for sequencing had displayed CD8+CD57+ cell expansion by flow cytometry. Each patient had severe acquired aplastic anemia. This clonotype was counted ten times or more. Source material: sorted CD4+, CD8+, or CD8+CD57+ T cells (not recorded which) from PBMCs. The J gene is TRBJ2-1, the V gene TRBV4-3; 7 nucleotides agree with TRBD2. This clonotype was obtained from a human donor with aplastic anemia. The CDR3 sequence: CASSQDPVRGGSGEQFF. Here the CDR3 DNA reads TGCGCCAGCAGCCAAGACCCAGTCCGCGGGGGATCAGGTGAGCAGTTCTTC.